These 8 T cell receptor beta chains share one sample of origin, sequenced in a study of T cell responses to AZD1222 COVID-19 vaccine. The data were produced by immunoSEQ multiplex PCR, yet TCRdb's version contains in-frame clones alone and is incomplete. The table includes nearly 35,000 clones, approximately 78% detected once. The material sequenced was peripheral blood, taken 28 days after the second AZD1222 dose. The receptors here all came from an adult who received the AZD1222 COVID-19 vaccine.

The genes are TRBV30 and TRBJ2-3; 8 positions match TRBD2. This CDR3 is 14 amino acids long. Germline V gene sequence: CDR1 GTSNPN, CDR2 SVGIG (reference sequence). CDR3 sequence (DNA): TGTGCTTCTACTAGCGGATCTAGCACAGATACGCAGTATTTT. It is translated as CASTSGSSTDTQYF.

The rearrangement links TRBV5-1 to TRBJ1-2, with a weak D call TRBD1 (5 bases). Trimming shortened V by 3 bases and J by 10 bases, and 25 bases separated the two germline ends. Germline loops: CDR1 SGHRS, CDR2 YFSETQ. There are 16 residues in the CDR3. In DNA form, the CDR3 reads TGCGCCAGCAGCTCCTACGACTCCGGGACGGTCTTTACCTACACCTTC. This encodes CASSSYDSGTVFTYTF.

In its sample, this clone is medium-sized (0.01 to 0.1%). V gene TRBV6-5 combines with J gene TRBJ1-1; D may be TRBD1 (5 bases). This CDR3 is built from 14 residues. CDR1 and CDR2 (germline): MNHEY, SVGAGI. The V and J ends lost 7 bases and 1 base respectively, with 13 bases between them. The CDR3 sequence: CASTPRESNTEAFF. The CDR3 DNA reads TGTGCCAGCACCCCCAGGGAGTCGAACACTGAAGCTTTCTTT.

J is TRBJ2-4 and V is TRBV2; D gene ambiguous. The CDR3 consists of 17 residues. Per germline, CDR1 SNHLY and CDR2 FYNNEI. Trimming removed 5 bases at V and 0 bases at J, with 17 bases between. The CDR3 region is CASSWIGRRLAKNIQYF. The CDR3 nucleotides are TGTGCCAGCAGTTGGATAGGACGTAGACTAGCCAAAAACATTCAGTACTTC. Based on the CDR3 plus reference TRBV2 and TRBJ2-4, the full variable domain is EPEVTQTPSHQVTQMGQEVILRCVPISNHLYFYWYRQILGQKVEFLVSFYNNEISEKSEIFDDQFSVERPDGSNFTLKIRSTKLEDSAMYFCASSWIGRRLAKNIQYFGAGTRLSVL.

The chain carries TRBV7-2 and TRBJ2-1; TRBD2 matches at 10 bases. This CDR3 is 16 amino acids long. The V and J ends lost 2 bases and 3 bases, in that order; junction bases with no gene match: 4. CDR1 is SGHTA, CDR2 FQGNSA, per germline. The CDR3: CASSLYSGGDYNEQFF. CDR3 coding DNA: TGTGCCAGCAGCTTATACAGCGGGGGGGACTACAATGAGCAGTTCTTC. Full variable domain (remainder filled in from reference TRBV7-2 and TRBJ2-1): GAGVSQSPSNKVTEKGKDVELRCDPISGHTALYWYRQSLGQGLEFLIYFQGNSAPDKSGLPSDRFSAERTGGSVSTLTIQRTQQEDSAVYLCASSLYSGGDYNEQFFGPGTRLTVL.

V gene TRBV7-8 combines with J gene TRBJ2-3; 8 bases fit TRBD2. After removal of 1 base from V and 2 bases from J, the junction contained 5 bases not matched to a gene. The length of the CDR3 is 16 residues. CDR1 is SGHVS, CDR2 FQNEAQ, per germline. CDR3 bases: TGTGCCAGCAGCTTAGTGGCGGGGGGCCTCACAGATACGCAGTATTTT. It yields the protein CASSLVAGGLTDTQYF.

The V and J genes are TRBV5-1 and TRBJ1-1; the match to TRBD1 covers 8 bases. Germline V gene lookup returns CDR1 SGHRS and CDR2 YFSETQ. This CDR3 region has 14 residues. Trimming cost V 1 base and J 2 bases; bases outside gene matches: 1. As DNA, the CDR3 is TGCGCCAGCAGCTTGCCAGGGGGCAACACTGAAGCTTTCTTT. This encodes CASSLPGGNTEAFF.

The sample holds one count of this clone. In nucleotides, the CDR3 is TGTGCCAGCTCACCATACGGGGCTAACACCGGGGAGCTGTTTTTT. Protein sequence: CASSPYGANTGELFF. V is TRBV18 and J is TRBJ2-2; the D gene could be TRBD1 or TRBD2 (5 bases each). Germline CDR1 and CDR2: KGHSH and LQKENI. Deletions cut 2 bases from V and 2 bases from J, with 9 bases between. CDR3 length: 15 residues. Supplemented by reference TRBV18 and TRBJ2-2, the full variable domain reads NAGVMQNPRHLVRRRGQEARLRCSPMKGHSHVYWYRQLPEEGLKFMVYLQKENIIDESGMPKERFSAEFPKEGPSILRIQQVVRGDSAAYFCASSPYGANTGELFFGEGSRLTVL.